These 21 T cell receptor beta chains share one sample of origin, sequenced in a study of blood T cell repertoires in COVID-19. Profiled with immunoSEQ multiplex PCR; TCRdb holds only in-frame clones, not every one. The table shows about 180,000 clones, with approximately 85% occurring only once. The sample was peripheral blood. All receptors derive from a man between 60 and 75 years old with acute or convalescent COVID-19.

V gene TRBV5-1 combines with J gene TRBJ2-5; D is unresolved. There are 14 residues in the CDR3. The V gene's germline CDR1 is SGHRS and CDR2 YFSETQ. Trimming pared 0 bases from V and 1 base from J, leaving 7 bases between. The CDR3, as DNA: TGCGCCAGCAGCTTGGCCACAGCCCAAGAGACCCAGTACTTC. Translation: CASSLATAQETQYF. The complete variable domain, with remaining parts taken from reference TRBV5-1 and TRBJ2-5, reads KAGVTQTPRYLIKTRGQQVTLSCSPISGHRSVSWYQQTPGQGLQFLFEYFSETQRNKGNFPGRFSGRQFSNSRSEMNVSTLELGDSALYLCASSLATAQETQYFGPGTRLLVL.

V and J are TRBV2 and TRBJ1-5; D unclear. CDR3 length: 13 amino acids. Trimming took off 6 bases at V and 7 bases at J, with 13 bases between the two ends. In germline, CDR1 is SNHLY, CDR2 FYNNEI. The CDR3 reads CASSDYSRQPQHF. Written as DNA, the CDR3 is TGTGCCAGCAGCGATTACAGCCGGCAGCCCCAGCATTTT.

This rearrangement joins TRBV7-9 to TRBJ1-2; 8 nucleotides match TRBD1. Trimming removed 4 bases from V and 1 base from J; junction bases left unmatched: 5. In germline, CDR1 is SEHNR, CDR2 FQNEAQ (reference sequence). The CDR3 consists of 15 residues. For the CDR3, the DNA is TGTGCCAGCAGCTCCGGTGACAGGGGTAACTATGGCTACACCTTC. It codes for CASSSGDRGNYGYTF.

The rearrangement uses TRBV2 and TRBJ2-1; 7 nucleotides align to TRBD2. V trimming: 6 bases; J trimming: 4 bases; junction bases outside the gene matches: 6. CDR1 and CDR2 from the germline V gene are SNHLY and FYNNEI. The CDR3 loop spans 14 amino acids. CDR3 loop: CASRPAGSYNEQFF. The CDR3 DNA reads TGTGCCAGCAGGCCAGCGGGATCTTACAATGAGCAGTTCTTC. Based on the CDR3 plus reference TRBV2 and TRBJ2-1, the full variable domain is EPEVTQTPSHQVTQMGQEVILRCVPISNHLYFYWYRQILGQKVEFLVSFYNNEISEKSEIFDDQFSVERPDGSNFTLKIRSTKLEDSAMYFCASRPAGSYNEQFFGPGTRLTVL.

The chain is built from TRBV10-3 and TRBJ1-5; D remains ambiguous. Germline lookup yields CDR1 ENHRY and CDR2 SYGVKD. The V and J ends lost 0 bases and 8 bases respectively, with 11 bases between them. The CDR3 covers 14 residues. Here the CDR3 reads CAISESAAFEPQHF. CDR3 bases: TGTGCCATCAGTGAGTCAGCTGCCTTTGAGCCCCAGCATTTT.

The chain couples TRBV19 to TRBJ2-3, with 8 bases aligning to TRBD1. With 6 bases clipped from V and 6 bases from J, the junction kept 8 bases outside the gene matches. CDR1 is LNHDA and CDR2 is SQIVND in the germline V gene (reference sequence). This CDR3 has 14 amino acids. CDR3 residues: CASSRQGRVDTQYF. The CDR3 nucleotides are TGTGCCAGTAGCAGACAGGGGCGGGTGGATACGCAGTATTTT.

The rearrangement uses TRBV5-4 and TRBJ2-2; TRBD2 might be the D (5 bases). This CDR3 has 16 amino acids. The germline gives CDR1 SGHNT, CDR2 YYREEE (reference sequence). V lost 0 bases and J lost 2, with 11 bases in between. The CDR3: CASSLALLANTGELFF. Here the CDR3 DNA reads TGTGCCAGCAGCTTGGCTTTGCTAGCAAACACCGGGGAGCTGTTTTTT.

The CDR3 DNA sequence: TGTGCCAGCAGTGACAGATTCGGCTACACCTTC. Amino acids: CASSDRFGYTF. The chain combines TRBV6-1 with TRBJ1-2; D remains unclear. The CDR3 loop spans 11 amino acids. Germline CDR1 and CDR2: MNHNS and SASEGT. V dropped 3 bases and J dropped 8 bases, with 7 bases sitting between them.

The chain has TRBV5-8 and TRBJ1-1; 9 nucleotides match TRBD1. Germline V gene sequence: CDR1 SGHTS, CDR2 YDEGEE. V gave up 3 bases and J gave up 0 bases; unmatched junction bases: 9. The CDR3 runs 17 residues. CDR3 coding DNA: TGTGCCAGCAGCTCAGGGACAGGGATTACGGTGAACACTGAAGCTTTCTTT. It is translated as CASSSGTGITVNTEAFF.

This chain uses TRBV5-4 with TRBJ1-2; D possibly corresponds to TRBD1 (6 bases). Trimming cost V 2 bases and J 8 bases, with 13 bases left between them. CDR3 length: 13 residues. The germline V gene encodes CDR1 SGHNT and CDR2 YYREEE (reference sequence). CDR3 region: CASSFFTGNGYTF. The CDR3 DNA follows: TGTGCCAGCAGCTTTTTCACAGGGAACGGCTACACCTTC.

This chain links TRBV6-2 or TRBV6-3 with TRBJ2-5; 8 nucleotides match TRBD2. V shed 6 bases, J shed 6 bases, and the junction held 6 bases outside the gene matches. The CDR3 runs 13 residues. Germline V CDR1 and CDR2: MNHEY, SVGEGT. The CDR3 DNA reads TGTGCCAGCAGCCCCAGCGGGAGTCAGACCCAGTACTTC. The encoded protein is CASSPSGSQTQYF.

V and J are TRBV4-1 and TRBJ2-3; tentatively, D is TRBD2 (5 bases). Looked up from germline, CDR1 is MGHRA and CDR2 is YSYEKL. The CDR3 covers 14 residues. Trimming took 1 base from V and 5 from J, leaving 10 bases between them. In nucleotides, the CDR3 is TGCGCCAGCAGCCAAGTTAGGGAGATAGATACGCAGTATTTT. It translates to CASSQVREIDTQYF.

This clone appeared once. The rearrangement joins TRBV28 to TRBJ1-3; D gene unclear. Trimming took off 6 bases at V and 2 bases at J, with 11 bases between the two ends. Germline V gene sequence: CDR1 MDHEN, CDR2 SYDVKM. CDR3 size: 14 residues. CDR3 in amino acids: CASREGFAGNTIYF. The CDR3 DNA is TGTGCCAGCAGGGAGGGTTTCGCTGGAAACACCATATATTTT.

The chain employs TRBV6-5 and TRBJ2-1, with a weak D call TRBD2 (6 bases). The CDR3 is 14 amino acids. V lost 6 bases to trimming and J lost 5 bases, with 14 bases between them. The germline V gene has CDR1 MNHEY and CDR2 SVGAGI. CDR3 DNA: TGTGCCAGCAGGGTGGGCGGGAATAACAATGAGCAGTTCTTC. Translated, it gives CASRVGGNNNEQFF.

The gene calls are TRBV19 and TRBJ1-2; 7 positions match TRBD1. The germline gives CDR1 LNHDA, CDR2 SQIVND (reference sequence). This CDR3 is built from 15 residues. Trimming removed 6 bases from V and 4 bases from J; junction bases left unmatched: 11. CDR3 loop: CASSRTGPRSYGYTF. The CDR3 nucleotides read TGTGCCAGTAGCAGGACAGGTCCGAGAAGCTATGGCTACACCTTC.

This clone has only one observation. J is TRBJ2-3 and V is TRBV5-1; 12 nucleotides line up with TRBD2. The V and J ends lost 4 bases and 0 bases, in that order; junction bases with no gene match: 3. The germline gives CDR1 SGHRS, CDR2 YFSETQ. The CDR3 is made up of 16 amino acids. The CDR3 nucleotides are TGCGCCAGCAGCGCCGGGACTAGCGGGAGCACAGATACGCAGTATTTT. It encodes CASSAGTSGSTDTQYF. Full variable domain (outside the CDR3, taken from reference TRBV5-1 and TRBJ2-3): KAGVTQTPRYLIKTRGQQVTLSCSPISGHRSVSWYQQTPGQGLQFLFEYFSETQRNKGNFPGRFSGRQFSNSRSEMNVSTLELGDSALYLCASSAGTSGSTDTQYFGPGTRLTVL.

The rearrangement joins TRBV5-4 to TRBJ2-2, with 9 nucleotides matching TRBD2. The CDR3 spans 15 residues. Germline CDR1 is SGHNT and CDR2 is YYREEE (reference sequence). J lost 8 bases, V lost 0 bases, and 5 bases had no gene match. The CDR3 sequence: CASSLDTSGRGELFF. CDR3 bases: TGTGCCAGCAGCTTGGACACTAGCGGGCGGGGGGAGCTGTTTTTT.

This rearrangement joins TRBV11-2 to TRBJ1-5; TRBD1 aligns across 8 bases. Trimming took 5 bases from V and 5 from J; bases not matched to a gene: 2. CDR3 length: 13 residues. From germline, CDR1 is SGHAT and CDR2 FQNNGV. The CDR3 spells CASSEDRDQPQHF. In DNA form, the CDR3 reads TGTGCCAGCAGCGAGGACAGGGATCAGCCCCAGCATTTT.

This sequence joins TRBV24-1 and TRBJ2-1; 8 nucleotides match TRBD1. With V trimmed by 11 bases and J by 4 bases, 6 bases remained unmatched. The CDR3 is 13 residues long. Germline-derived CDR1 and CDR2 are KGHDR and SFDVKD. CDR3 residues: CAIGQGLYNEQFF. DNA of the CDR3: TGTGCCATCGGACAGGGCCTTTACAATGAGCAGTTCTTC.

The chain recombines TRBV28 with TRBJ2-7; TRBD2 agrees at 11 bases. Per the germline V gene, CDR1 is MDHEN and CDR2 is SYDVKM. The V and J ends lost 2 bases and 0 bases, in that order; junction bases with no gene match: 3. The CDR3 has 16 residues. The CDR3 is CASSLLGLAGSYEQYF. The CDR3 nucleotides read TGTGCCAGCAGTTTACTCGGACTAGCGGGCTCCTACGAGCAGTACTTC.

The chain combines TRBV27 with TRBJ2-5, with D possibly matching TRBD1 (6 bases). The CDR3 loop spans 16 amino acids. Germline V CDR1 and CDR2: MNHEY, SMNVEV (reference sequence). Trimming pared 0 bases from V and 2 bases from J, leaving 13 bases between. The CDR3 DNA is TGTGCCAGCAGTTTATCCCCCAGGGGTCCACAAGAGACCCAGTACTTC. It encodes CASSLSPRGPQETQYF.